The clone carrying this T cell receptor (beta chain) was seen once. This record belongs to a study of blood T cell repertoires in COVID-19. Whole-study context: The study drew acute and convalescent COVID-19 samples from the United States, Italy and Spain. T cells, B-cell-depleted T cells, or PBMCs provided the cDNA or gDNA that served as material.

Germline CDR1 is MNHEY and CDR2 is SVGAGI. The CDR3 covers 15 residues. V lost 6 bases to trimming and J lost 4 bases; unmatched junction nucleotides: 9. In Seattle, patients joined the study during active infection and were tracked longitudinally. Authors' data handling: Estimation of nucleated cell counts relied on the amplification of reference gene primers. Clones were read by immunoSEQ multiplex PCR, and TCRdb kept only the in-frame ones, dropping some. That table supplies the V and J calls and clone size; D and trimming were determined from the DNA. The sample gives 140,000 or so clones, 84% of which show up once; 8.9% is in the top ten.

The source material was peripheral blood. The clonotype comes from a man aged 25-45 years with COVID-19, enrolled during active disease. This sequence joins TRBV6-5 and TRBJ1-1; 9 bases agree with TRBD1. The CDR3 nucleotides are TGTGCCAGCAGGGGGAGACAGGGGGGTAGCACTGAAGCTTTCTTT. Translating it yields CASRGRQGGSTEAFF.